The 21 T cell receptor beta chains listed next were all sequenced from one sample in a study of OX40 agonist ivuxolimab in advanced cancers. Measured with immunoSEQ multiplex PCR; TCRdb has only the in-frame clones, and not every one. The table records about 40,000 clones, approximately 80% of them present only once. The source material was CD4+ or CD8+ T cells sorted from blood, sampled in a trial of the OX40 agonist ivuxolimab. These receptors all stem from an adult with an advanced solid tumor such as melanoma, head and neck, liver or kidney cancer.

The chain uses TRBV5-1 and TRBJ1-2, with D possibly TRBD1 on 6 matching bases. The V end was cut by 4 bases, the J end by 3 bases, with 10 bases between. Germline CDR1 reads SGHRS; CDR2 reads YFSETQ. The CDR3 spans 13 residues. The CDR3 DNA follows: TGCGCCAGCAGCGGGGCAGGGGACTATGGCTACACCTTC. This translates into CASSGAGDYGYTF.

The gene calls are TRBV7-2 and TRBJ2-5; 13 nucleotides line up with TRBD2. TRBJ2-7 explains the end of the DNA better; the J call may be wrong. Germline V gives CDR1 SGHTA, CDR2 FQGNSA. The CDR3 has 15 amino acids. The CDR3 spells CASSSTSGRADEQYF. The CDR3 DNA sequence: TGTGCCAGCAGCTCCACTAGCGGGAGGGCCGACGAGCAGTACTTC.

This chain joins TRBV4-3 and TRBJ2-5; 8 nucleotides agree with TRBD1. With V trimmed by 0 bases and J by 2 bases, 8 bases remained unmatched. This CDR3 contains 17 residues. The germline V gene has CDR1 LGHNA and CDR2 YSLEER. The CDR3 region has the DNA TGCGCCAGCAGCCAAGATCCCCAGGGGGCTTGGCAAGAGACCCAGTACTTC. Translation: CASSQDPQGAWQETQYF.

The J gene is TRBJ1-1, the V gene TRBV9, with D perhaps matching TRBD1 (5 bases). Trimming cost V 4 bases and J 7 bases, with 17 bases left between them. Germline CDR1 reads SGDLS; CDR2 reads YYNGEE. The CDR3 runs 14 residues. CDR3 protein: CASSPLVRGGEAFF. The CDR3 bases are TGTGCCAGCAGCCCTCTAGTTCGGGGGGGTGAAGCTTTCTTT. Together with reference TRBV9 and TRBJ1-1, the CDR3 gives the full variable domain: DSGVTQTPKHLITATGQRVTLRCSPRSGDLSVYWYQQSLDQGLQFLIQYYNGEERAKGNILERFSAQQFPDLHSELNLSSLELGDSALYFCASSPLVRGGEAFFGQGTRLTVV.

The chain links TRBV2 to TRBJ2-1; TRBD2 matches 15 bases. V was clipped by 5 bases and J by 8 bases; unmatched bases: 4. From germline, CDR1 is SNHLY and CDR2 FYNNEI. The CDR3 is made up of 15 amino acids. The CDR3 spells CASSPGLAGGDEQFF. In DNA, the CDR3 is TGTGCCAGCAGTCCTGGACTAGCGGGGGGGGATGAGCAGTTCTTC.

This clone was counted between two and nine times. The rearrangement uses TRBV5-6 and TRBJ1-3; D might be TRBD1 (5 bases). CDR1 and CDR2 (germline): SGHDT, YYEEEE. The V gene lost 4 bases and the J gene lost 4 bases, with 15 bases spanning the gap. The CDR3 covers 15 residues. CDR3 nucleotides: TGTGCCAGCAGCCCCCTCGGGGGTAACGGAAACACCATATATTTT. The encoded protein is CASSPLGGNGNTIYF.

Here the CDR3 reads CAWRGDVSYGYTF. In nucleotides, the CDR3 is TGTGCCTGGAGGGGGGACGTAAGTTATGGCTACACCTTC. The J gene is TRBJ1-2, the V gene TRBV30; tentative D call: TRBD1 (5 bases). Germline CDR1 reads GTSNPN; CDR2 reads SVGIG (reference sequence). V lost 3 bases and J lost 5, with 13 bases in between. The CDR3 runs to 13 residues.

This chain uses TRBV10-3 with TRBJ2-5, with D possibly matching TRBD1 (6 bases). With the DNA end fitting TRBJ2-7 better, the J assignment may be wrong. CDR1 ENHRY and CDR2 SYGVKD come from the germline V gene. The CDR3 covers 14 residues. The CDR3 region has the DNA TGTGCCATCAGTGAGTCAGGCAGGGGCTACGAGCAGTACTTC. It yields the protein CAISESGRGYEQYF.

The chain is built from TRBV11-2 and TRBJ1-1, with 7 bases lining up with TRBD1. This CDR3 has 16 residues. Germline V gene lookup returns CDR1 SGHAT and CDR2 FQNNGV. Unmatched junction bases numbered 10, after V lost 5 bases and J lost 1 base. CDR3 coding DNA: TGTGCCAGCAGCCCCATGGGGACAGTAAAGAACACTGAAGCTTTCTTT. This encodes CASSPMGTVKNTEAFF.

The V and J genes are TRBV6-4 and TRBJ2-2, with D tentatively TRBD1 (7 bases). CDR3 length: 14 residues. V was pared by 4 bases and J by 4 bases, with 10 bases between. Per germline, CDR1 MRHNA and CDR2 SNTAGT. CDR3 region: CASSVQGGTGELFF. CDR3 coding DNA: TGTGCCAGCAGTGTCCAGGGGGGCACCGGGGAGCTGTTTTTT.

The rearrangement uses TRBV10-2 and TRBJ1-5; D might be TRBD1 (5 bases). Germline V gene data show CDR1 as WSHSY and CDR2 as SAAADI. V lost 7 bases and J lost 4, with 11 bases in between. This CDR3 comprises 13 residues. The CDR3 region has the DNA TGCGCCAGCACTGGGGACCAAAATCAGCCCCAGCATTTT. Encoded protein: CASTGDQNQPQHF.

J is TRBJ2-7 and V is TRBV27; 9 bases match TRBD2. Germline CDR1 MNHEY, CDR2 SMNVEV (reference sequence). This CDR3 contains 13 residues. The V and J ends lost 3 bases and 3 bases, in that order; junction bases with no gene match: 0. In nucleotides, the CDR3 is TGTGCCAGCAGTTTTAGCGGGAGCTACGAGCAGTACTTC. It encodes CASSFSGSYEQYF.

The chain recombines TRBV6-1 with TRBJ2-7, with 8 nucleotides matching TRBD1. Germline values: CDR1 MNHNS, CDR2 SASEGT. This CDR3 spans 13 amino acids. The ends lost 6 bases at V and 5 bases at J; junction bases unmatched: 6. This chain's CDR3 is CASRAGTGHEQYF. The CDR3 region has the DNA TGTGCCAGCAGGGCCGGGACAGGACACGAGCAGTACTTC.

The chain has TRBV7-3 and TRBJ2-5; a weak D match, TRBD1 (5 bases). Germline CDR1 and CDR2: SGHTA and FQGTGA. The ends were cut back, 0 bases at V and 7 bases at J, with 12 bases in the middle. This CDR3 spans 14 amino acids. The CDR3 spells CASSLTGLQGTQYF. CDR3 coding DNA: TGTGCCAGCAGCTTAACGGGCCTCCAGGGGACCCAGTACTTC.

This clone was counted once. The chain links TRBV27 to TRBJ2-5; 7 bases match TRBD1. Germline CDR1 reads MNHEY; CDR2 reads SMNVEV (reference sequence). The CDR3 sequence is 14 residues long. With 5 bases clipped from V and 3 bases from J, the junction kept 6 bases outside the gene matches. The CDR3 region has the DNA TGTGCCAGCAGTGTGACCAGGGGGAAAGAGACCCAGTACTTC. Translated, it gives CASSVTRGKETQYF.

This rearrangement joins TRBV5-1 to TRBJ1-1, with D perhaps matching TRBD1 (6 bases). The CDR3 sequence is 16 residues long. The germline CDR1 and CDR2 sequences are SGHRS and YFSETQ. V was shortened by 5 bases and J by 0 bases, with 17 bases between the two germline ends. DNA of the CDR3: TGCGCCAGCAGTCCCGGACAGCTTGACATGAACACTGAAGCTTTCTTT. This sequence encodes CASSPGQLDMNTEAFF. The entire variable domain, with the rest obtained from reference TRBV5-1 and TRBJ1-1, is as follows: KAGVTQTPRYLIKTRGQQVTLSCSPISGHRSVSWYQQTPGQGLQFLFEYFSETQRNKGNFPGRFSGRQFSNSRSEMNVSTLELGDSALYLCASSPGQLDMNTEAFFGQGTRLTVV.

The chain recombines TRBV7-5 with TRBJ1-5. TRBV7-5 is a pseudogene segment. The CDR3 has 19 residues. The CDR3 loop is CVRSFLSGAGHTYHQPQHF. CDR3 nucleotide sequence: TGTGTCAGAAGCTTTCTCAGCGGCGCAGGGCACACTTACCATCAGCCCCAGCATTTT.

The V gene is TRBV21-1, the J gene TRBJ2-4; the table's D call of TRBD1 was not tested on the DNA. TRBV21-1 is an annotated pseudogene. The CDR3 totals 16 residues. The CDR3 coding sequence is TGTGCCAGCAGCAAAAAAGACAGGGGGGCCAAAAACATTCAGTACTTC. Translating gives CASSKKDRGAKNIQYF.

This rearrangement joins TRBV11-2 to TRBJ2-7; tentatively, D is TRBD1 or TRBD2 (5 bases each). Germline-derived CDR1 and CDR2 are SGHAT and FQNNGV. The CDR3 length is 13 residues. V was cut by 1 base and J by 5 bases, with 9 bases left in between. In DNA form, the CDR3 reads TGTGCCAGCAGCTTAGGAGGGGATGACGAGCAGTACTTC. It is translated as CASSLGGDDEQYF.

The rearrangement uses TRBV6-1 and TRBJ2-6, with D perhaps matching TRBD1 or TRBD2 (5 bases each). The CDR3 has 14 residues. Per the germline V gene, CDR1 is MNHNS and CDR2 is SASEGT. As DNA, the CDR3 is TGTGCAGCCGGCCGGGGCGCTGGGGCCAACGTCCTGACTTTC. Translating gives CAAGRGAGANVLTF.

V gene TRBV5-4 combines with J gene TRBJ2-1, with D possibly TRBD1 on 6 matching bases. Trimming took off 0 bases at V and 7 bases at J, with 17 bases between the two ends. The germline gives CDR1 SGHNT, CDR2 YYREEE (reference sequence). This CDR3 spans 16 amino acids. The CDR3 nucleotides are TGTGCCAGCAGCTTGGGGTACACAGGGAGTCGTAATGAGCAGTTCTTC. Protein: CASSLGYTGSRNEQFF.